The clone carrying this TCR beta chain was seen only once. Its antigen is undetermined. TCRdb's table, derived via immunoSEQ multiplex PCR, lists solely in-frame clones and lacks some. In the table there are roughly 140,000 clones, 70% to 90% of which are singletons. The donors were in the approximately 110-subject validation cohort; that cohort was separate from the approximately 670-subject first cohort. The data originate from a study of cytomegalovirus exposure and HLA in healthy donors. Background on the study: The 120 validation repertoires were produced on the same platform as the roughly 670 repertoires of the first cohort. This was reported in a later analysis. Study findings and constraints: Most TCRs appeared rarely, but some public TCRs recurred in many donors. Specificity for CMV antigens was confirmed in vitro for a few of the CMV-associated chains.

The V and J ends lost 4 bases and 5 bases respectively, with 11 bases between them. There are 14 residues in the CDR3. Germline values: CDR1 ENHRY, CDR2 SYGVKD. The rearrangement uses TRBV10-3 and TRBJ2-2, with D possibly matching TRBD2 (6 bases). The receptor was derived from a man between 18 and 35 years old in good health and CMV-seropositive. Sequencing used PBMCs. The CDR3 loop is CAISALATTGELFF. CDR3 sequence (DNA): TGTGCCATCAGTGCACTAGCCACGACCGGGGAGCTGTTTTTT.